This passage covers 9 T cell receptor beta chains from one sample sequenced in a study of T cells after yellow fever vaccination. TCRdb re-called the 5' RACE reads with MiXCR, one entry per CDR3 protein. This table has nearly 300,000 distinct CDR3 sequences, around 10% appearing once. The source material was CD4+ T cells sorted from PBMCs, sampled 5 days after the yellow fever booster vaccination. All receptors derive from a young man who received the YFV17D yellow fever vaccine.

The gene calls are TRBV5-1 and TRBJ1-1; D gene unclear. CDR1 and CDR2 (germline): SGHRS, YFSETQ. The CDR3 length is 13 residues. V was trimmed by 2 bases and J by 3 bases, leaving 8 bases between them. CDR3: CASSFPRDTEAFF. The CDR3 DNA reads as TGCGCCAGCAGCTTTCCGAGGGACACTGAAGCTTTCTTT.

This clonotype turned up a few times. V usage is TRBV21-1 and J usage is TRBJ2-7. TRBV21-1 is a recognized pseudogene. The CDR3 spans 12 residues. CDR3 bases: TGTGCCAGCAGCAAATTGGGTTACGAGCAGTACGTC. Its protein is CASSKLGYEQYV.

This clonotype has a handful of counts. V and J are TRBV12-3 or TRBV12-4 and TRBJ1-1; TRBD1 matches at 9 bases. This CDR3 spans 18 amino acids. Germline trimming cut 1 base from V and 2 bases from J; bases unmatched to any gene: 11. DNA of the CDR3: TGTGCCAGCAGTTTAGGTGGGGACAGGGAGGTATTAAACACTGAAGCTTTCTTT. Translating gives CASSLGGDREVLNTEAFF.

J is TRBJ2-1 and V is TRBV21-1; the table gives TRBD2 as D, unverified against the DNA. TRBV21-1 constitutes a pseudogene. This CDR3 region has 9 residues. The CDR3 reads CAGEWERGF. CDR3 bases: TGTGCCGGGGAATGGGAGCGGGGGTTC.

This clonotype has a count of ten or more. The chain joins TRBV4-3 to TRBJ2-5; D might be TRBD1 (7 bases). This CDR3 has 13 residues. Trimming cost V 4 bases and J 4 bases, with 10 bases left between them. Germline values: CDR1 LGHNA, CDR2 YSLEER. The CDR3 protein is CASSLQGGETQYF. CDR3 coding DNA: TGCGCCAGCAGCCTCCAGGGGGGAGAGACCCAGTACTTC.

This clonotype was recorded at least ten times. This rearrangement joins TRBV5-1 to TRBJ2-5; possible D gene TRBD1, 5 bases. Germline CDR1 reads SGHRS; CDR2 reads YFSETQ. This CDR3 is 15 amino acids long. Trimming left V 4 bases short and J 5 bases short, with 18 bases between. The CDR3: CASSAGWGNQETQYF. The CDR3 DNA reads as TGCGCCAGCAGCGCAGGGTGGGGTAATCAGGAGACCCAGTACTTC.

There are many counts of this clonotype. The V call is TRBV11-2, the J call TRBJ2-1; 9 bases fit TRBD2. This CDR3 region has 18 residues. Germline loops: CDR1 SGHAT, CDR2 FQNNGV. The junction had 17 bases not matched to a gene; V was cut back by 1 base and J by 10 bases. CDR3 residues: CASSLGYRASGVGEEQFF. The CDR3 nucleotides are TGTGCCAGCAGCTTAGGTTACCGGGCTAGCGGGGTAGGGGAGGAGCAGTTCTTC.

This clonotype showed up many times. The rearrangement joins TRBV11-2 to TRBJ2-3; 14 positions agree with TRBD2. The germline CDR1 and CDR2 sequences are SGHAT and FQNNGV. V trimming: 7 bases; J trimming: 0 bases; junction bases outside the gene matches: 3. The CDR3 covers 16 residues. The CDR3 DNA reads as TGTGCCAGCACCGGGACTAGCGGGGGTAGCACAGATACGCAGTATTTT. Protein product: CASTGTSGGSTDTQYF.

This clonotype was seen repeatedly, ten times or more. The rearrangement links TRBV7-9 to TRBJ2-3, with 8 bases identical to TRBD2. V was clipped by 5 bases and J by 6 bases; unmatched bases: 7. Germline CDR1 SEHNR, CDR2 FQNEAQ (reference sequence). The CDR3 totals 14 residues. CDR3 coding DNA: TGTGCCAGCAGCCAAGGACTAGCTCTCGATACGCAGTATTTT. It is translated as CASSQGLALDTQYF.